Below are 10 T cell receptor beta chains sequenced from a single sample in a study of cytomegalovirus exposure and HLA in healthy donors. Primers: 60 Vbeta forward and 13 Jbeta reverse. Assay used: immunoSEQ multiplex PCR; TCRdb lists only in-frame clones, some missing. The table gives 100,000 to 150,000 clones; the top ten clones make up 1.7% of it. Sequenced: PBMCs. The receptors come from a young man in good health and CMV-seronegative.

This chain joins TRBV7-2 and TRBJ1-2; D gene uncertain. V lost 4 bases to trimming and J lost 7 bases, with 25 bases between them. The length of the CDR3 is 17 residues. CDR1 is SGHTA and CDR2 is FQGNSA in the germline V gene. The CDR3 bases are TGTGCCAGCAGCTCGAGGGCTATCACGGGAGAGGGTTCTGGCTACACCTTC. Amino acid sequence: CASSSRAITGEGSGYTF.

The chain recombines TRBV6-5 with TRBJ1-6, with TRBD1 as a possible D gene (6 bases). Per germline, CDR1 MNHEY and CDR2 SVGAGI. V was shortened by 6 bases and J by 0 bases, with 9 bases between the two germline ends. CDR3 length: 15 residues. The chain's CDR3 is CASRRQVSYNSPLHF. The CDR3 nucleotides are TGTGCCAGCAGACGACAGGTCTCCTATAATTCACCCCTCCACTTT.

The rearrangement uses TRBV7-8 and TRBJ1-4; D is possibly TRBD1 (5 bases). The CDR3 has 14 residues. The V gene's germline CDR1 is SGHVS and CDR2 FQNEAQ. V shed 5 bases and J shed 9 bases, with 16 bases lying between them. The CDR3 sequence is CASSAGAGGKKLFF. Here the CDR3 DNA reads TGTGCCAGCAGCGCTGGGGCGGGAGGGAAAAAACTGTTTTTT. Filled out from reference TRBV7-8 and TRBJ1-4, the complete variable domain reads GAGVSQSPRYKVAKRGQDVALRCDPISGHVSLFWYQQALGQGPEFLTYFQNEAQLDKSGLPSDRFFAERPEGSVSTLKIQRTQQEDSAVYLCASSAGAGGKKLFFGSGTQLSVL.

The V and J genes are TRBV6-1 and TRBJ1-1; D possibly corresponds to TRBD1 (6 bases). CDR1 and CDR2 from the germline V gene are MNHNS and SASEGT. The CDR3 is 14 amino acids. The germline V and J ends were trimmed by 6 bases and 9 bases, with 20 bases remaining between them. The CDR3 bases are TGTGCCAGCAGAGCCGGGACACAGAATTGGCAAGCTTTCTTT. Translating it yields CASRAGTQNWQAFF.

The chain's CDR3 is CASSLRLAATDTQYF. CDR3 coding DNA: TGTGCCAGCAGTTTACGACTAGCGGCCACAGATACGCAGTATTTT. The chain links TRBV27 to TRBJ2-3, with 9 nucleotides matching TRBD2. This CDR3 contains 15 residues. Germline V gene data show CDR1 as MNHEY and CDR2 as SMNVEV (reference sequence). Trimming at V came to 2 bases and at J to 2 bases, leaving 2 bases not matched to a gene.

The chain links TRBV7-8 to TRBJ1-2; D is uncertain. The CDR3 is 14 residues long. Germline CDR1 and CDR2: SGHVS and FQNEAQ. With 4 bases removed from V and 6 bases from J, the gap between germline ends came to 15 bases. The CDR3 DNA is TGTGCCAGCAGCTCCCCAGATTTTTTCGATGGCTACACCTTC. Translating it yields CASSSPDFFDGYTF.

This chain joins TRBV7-9 and TRBJ2-1, with D hard to call. Trimming stripped 5 bases from V and 0 bases from J, with 8 bases between. The CDR3 covers 14 residues. CDR1 and CDR2 (germline): SEHNR, FQNEAQ (reference sequence). The CDR3 nucleotides are TGTGCCAGCAGCCTCCCGAGCTCCTACAATGAGCAGTTCTTC. Its protein product is CASSLPSSYNEQFF.

A word on this clone: The junction departs from the called germline gene at one end, perhaps through a read error. V gene TRBV5-1 combines with J gene TRBJ2-7; D unclear. This CDR3 spans 13 amino acids. Germline lookup yields CDR1 SGHRS and CDR2 YFSETQ. CDR3 nucleotides: TGTGCCAGCAGCTTGGACCCTAACTACGAGCAGTACTTC. Its protein is CASSLDPNYEQYF. Combining the CDR3 with reference TRBV5-1 and TRBJ2-7 gives the whole variable domain KAGVTQTPRYLIKTRGQQVTLSCSPISGHRSVSWYQQTPGQGLQFLFEYFSETQRNKGNFPGRFSGRQFSNSRSEMNVSTLELGDSALYLCASSLDPNYEQYFGPGTRLTVT.

The chain couples TRBV9 to TRBJ2-3, with a tentative D call TRBD2 (5 bases). The CDR3 length is 12 residues. The germline gives CDR1 SGDLS, CDR2 YYNGEE. Trimming removed 0 bases from V and 6 bases from J, with 5 bases in between. The CDR3: CASSVGGDTQYF. DNA of the CDR3: TGTGCCAGCAGCGTAGGCGGGGATACGCAGTATTTT.

V usage is TRBV2 and J usage is TRBJ2-5; TRBD1 aligns across 8 bases. Judging by the DNA end, TRBJ2-7 fits better; the J call may be wrong. The CDR3 consists of 16 residues. From germline, CDR1 is SNHLY and CDR2 FYNNEI. The CDR3 DNA sequence: TGTGCCAGCTTAAGGGACAGGACCACTAGCCCCTACGAGCAGTACTTC. It codes for CASLRDRTTSPYEQYF.